Listed below are T cell receptor beta chains from one sample, sequenced in a study of cytomegalovirus exposure and HLA in healthy donors. The assay was immunoSEQ multiplex PCR, and TCRdb's table has in-frame clones only and misses some. Of about 120,000 clones listed, less than 80% are singletons. The source material was PBMCs. Receptor source: a man in his forties or fifties in good health and CMV-seropositive. The CDR3 runs from the conserved cysteine through the conserved F or W. The order of the fields is V gene, J gene, clone size, D gene, CDR3 protein, CDR3 DNA. A D gene is named only where the DNA matches it firmly. The size of a clone is reported for some rows only, either as once, few or many, or as a class for expanded clones.

TRBV9	TRBJ2-5	-	TRBD2	CASSVSSGVPRETQYF	TGTGCCAGCAGCGTGTCTAGCGGGGTTCCACGGGAGACCCAGTACTTC
TRBV29-1	TRBJ2-3	-	-	CSVGAGTSTDTQYF	TGCAGCGTTGGGGCGGGTACCAGCACAGATACGCAGTATTTT
TRBV7-2	TRBJ1-2	-	TRBD1	CASSLVQGANYGYTF	TGTGCCAGCAGCTTAGTCCAGGGGGCAAACTATGGCTACACCTTC
TRBV29-1	TRBJ1-5	-	-	CSVEAGGGRPQHF	TGCAGCGTTGAGGCGGGGGGAGGGAGGCCCCAGCATTTT
TRBV19	TRBJ2-1	-	TRBD2	CASSIPVAGPYNEQFF	TGTGCCAGTAGTATCCCAGTAGCGGGTCCCTACAATGAGCAGTTCTTC
TRBV7-2	TRBJ2-1	-	TRBD1	CASSLHRGTGGVQFF	TGTGCCAGCAGCCTACATAGGGGGACAGGGGGCGTTCAGTTCTTC
TRBV6-1	TRBJ2-6	-	-	CASSQGTGANVLTF	TGTGCCAGCAGCCAGGGGACTGGGGCCAACGTCCTGACTTTC
TRBV7-9	TRBJ1-2	-	TRBD1	CASSQQGNGYTF	TGTGCCAGCAGCCAACAGGGGAACGGCTACACCTTC
TRBV19	TRBJ2-7	-	TRBD1	CASSIKGRGRGEQYF	TGTGCCAGTAGTATTAAGGGCAGGGGGCGCGGCGAGCAGTACTTC
TRBV13	TRBJ1-1	-	-	CASSLEGGENEAFF	TGTGCCAGCAGCTTAGAAGGAGGGGAAAATGAAGCTTTCTTT
TRBV5-4	TRBJ2-5	few	TRBD2	CASGLQAGQETQYF	TGTGCCAGCGGTCTACAAGCGGGGCAAGAGACCCAGTACTTC
TRBV9	TRBJ1-3	-	-	CASSENRVSGNTIYF	TGTGCCAGCAGCGAGAACCGGGTCTCTGGAAACACCATATATTTT
TRBV7-2	TRBJ1-5	-	TRBD1	CASSSGQGHGQPQHF	TGTGCCAGCAGCTCGGGACAGGGACACGGTCAGCCCCAGCATTTT
TRBV4-2	TRBJ2-1	-	TRBD2	CASSQGAQRGGSSYNEQFF	TGTGCCAGCAGCCAGGGCGCCCAGCGGGGGGGATCCTCGTACAATGAGCAGTTCTTC
TRBV6-6	TRBJ1-6	-	TRBD1	CASRGDRENSPLHF	TGTGCCAGCAGAGGGGACAGGGAGAATTCACCCCTCCACTTT
TRBV27	TRBJ1-5	-	-	CASSPRQGQPQHF	TGTGCCAGCAGTCCCCGTCAGGGACAGCCCCAGCATTTT
TRBV27	TRBJ2-2	few	-	CASSRRGVTGELFF	TGTGCCAGCAGTCGCAGGGGGGTAACCGGGGAGCTGTTTTTT
TRBV27	TRBJ2-1	-	-	CASSLIDRVEQFF	TGTGCCAGCAGTTTAATTGACCGGGTCGAGCAGTTCTTC
TRBV6-5	TRBJ2-7	-	TRBD1	CASRPRTGEVEQYF	TGTGCCAGCAGACCTCGGACAGGGGAGGTCGAGCAGTACTTC
TRBV25-1	TRBJ1-2	-	-	CASSEGGQGGYTF	TGTGCCAGCAGTGAGGGGGGGCAGGGAGGCTACACCTTC
TRBV15	TRBJ2-2	-	TRBD2	CATGEGISGELFF	TGTGCCACTGGGGAGGGCATTAGCGGGGAGCTGTTTTTT
TRBV30	TRBJ1-5	-	-	CAWSPDSLEQPQHF	TGTGCCTGGAGTCCCGACTCCCTTGAGCAGCCCCAGCATTTT